These T cell receptor beta chains were read from a single sample in a study of blood T cell repertoires in COVID-19. Assay: immunoSEQ multiplex PCR; the TCRdb copy retains only in-frame clones and omits some. The sample yields 130,000 or so clones, around 83% seen once. The sample taken for sequencing was PBMCs or T cells enriched from blood (not recorded which). These receptors all come from a man in his fifties who had recovered from COVID-19. The CDR3 runs from the conserved cysteine through the conserved F or W. D genes are given only for firm matches. Some rows have no size entry. The others give once, few or many, or a class for an expanded clone.

j_call clone_size d_call v_call cdr3_aa cdr3_nt
TRBJ2-7 once TRBD2 TRBV7-2 CASSALAGSTYEQYF TGTGCCAGCAGCGCACTAGCGGGCTCCACCTACGAGCAGTACTTC
TRBJ2-1 . TRBD1 TRBV6-5 CASTPLRGSDNEQFF TGTGCCAGCACCCCACTCAGGGGGTCTGACAATGAGCAGTTCTTC
TRBJ2-6 . . TRBV5-4 CASSPDFSGANVLTF TGTGCCAGCAGCCCGGACTTCTCTGGGGCCAACGTCCTGACTTTC
TRBJ1-6 . . TRBV3-1/TRBV3-2 CASSYLVSGLDNSPLHF TGTGCCAGCAGCTACTTGGTGTCGGGACTGGATAATTCACCCCTCCACTTT
TRBJ2-7 . TRBD2 TRBV27 CASTRRLAGGTYEQYF TGTGCCAGCACCCGACGACTAGCGGGGGGCACCTACGAGCAGTACTTC
TRBJ2-7 . TRBD1 TRBV18 CASSLGDSPYEQYF TGTGCCAGCTCACTAGGGGACAGTCCCTACGAGCAGTACTTC
TRBJ2-1 . . TRBV6-4 CASSDGGGSYNEQFF TGTGCCAGCAGTGACGGGGGCGGTTCCTACAATGAGCAGTTCTTC
TRBJ1-2 . . TRBV7-8 CASSLSPGLYGYTF TGTGCCAGCAGCTTATCCCCAGGCCTCTATGGCTACACCTTC
TRBJ2-1 . TRBD2 TRBV11-2 CASSPGTSGNEQFF TGTGCCAGCAGCCCCGGGACTAGCGGAAATGAGCAGTTCTTC
TRBJ2-7 . TRBD1 TRBV5-1 CASSPRQGRSYEQYF TGCGCCAGCAGCCCCAGACAGGGGAGATCCTACGAGCAGTACTTC
TRBJ2-5 . . TRBV18 CASSPLGFQETQYF TGTGCCAGCTCACCCCTGGGCTTCCAAGAGACCCAGTACTTC
TRBJ1-6 once . TRBV5-1 CASSSAGNSPLHF TGCGCCAGCAGCTCGGCAGGCAATTCACCCCTCCACTTT
TRBJ1-1 medium-sized . TRBV6-2/TRBV6-3 CASSRGGGLGTEAFF TGTGCCAGCAGCCGAGGCGGGGGCCTGGGCACTGAAGCTTTCTTT
TRBJ1-2 . TRBD1 TRBV7-2 CASSLDRGYGYTF TGTGCCAGCAGCTTGGACAGGGGCTATGGCTACACCTTC
TRBJ1-1 few . TRBV7-8 CASSPRSSANTEAFF TGTGCCAGCAGCCCCCGGTCGTCCGCGAACACTGAAGCTTTCTTT
TRBJ2-2 . . TRBV9 CASSVRGLNTGELFF TGTGCCAGCAGCGTAAGGGGACTTAATACCGGGGAGCTGTTTTTT
TRBJ1-5 . . TRBV27 CASSLRRYQPQHF TGTGCCAGCAGTTTGAGGCGCTATCAGCCCCAGCATTTT
TRBJ1-2 . . TRBV14 CASSQVHGLKSYGYTF TGTGCCAGCAGCCAAGTTCATGGACTGAAGTCCTATGGCTACACCTTC
TRBJ1-4 . . TRBV5-6 CASSLMGGLSEKLFF TGTGCCAGCAGCTTGATGGGGGGGCTCAGCGAAAAACTGTTTTTT
TRBJ2-1 . TRBD2 TRBV18 CASSLLGAGGRNEQFF TGTGCCAGCTCCCTCCTGGGAGCGGGGGGGCGCAATGAGCAGTTCTTC
TRBJ2-5 . . TRBV10-3 CATLPGTEETQYF TGTGCCACGCTACCCGGGACTGAAGAGACCCAGTACTTC
TRBJ2-7 . . TRBV7-8 CASSPQEGEQYF TGTGCCAGCAGCCCCCAGGAGGGCGAGCAGTACTTC
TRBJ1-1 . TRBD1 TRBV10-2 CASSVGTGPRDTEAFF TGCGCCAGCAGTGTTGGGACAGGCCCAAGGGACACTGAAGCTTTCTTT
TRBJ1-1 . . TRBV5-1 CASSLSVSEAFF TGCGCCAGCAGCTTGTCTGTGAGTGAAGCTTTCTTT
TRBJ2-7 few TRBD2 TRBV6-5 CASSYSGLAGGQQYF TGTGCCAGCAGTTACTCGGGACTAGCGGGGGGGCAGCAGTACTTC
TRBJ1-1 few . TRBV7-8 CASSYSMNTEAFF TGTGCCAGCAGCTACAGCATGAACACTGAAGCTTTCTTT
TRBJ1-1 . TRBD1 TRBV6-2/TRBV6-3 CASSYNRQGSMNTEAFF TGTGCCAGCAGTTACAACAGACAGGGGAGCATGAACACTGAAGCTTTCTTT
TRBJ2-1 . TRBD2 TRBV11-3 CASSGEEAGGRGNDYNEQFF TGTGCCAGCAGCGGCGAAGAAGCGGGGGGCCGCGGGAACGACTACAATGAGCAGTTCTTC
TRBJ2-1 once . TRBV10-1 CASSTGTPSRNEQFF TGCGCCAGCAGTACCGGGACTCCATCCCGCAATGAGCAGTTCTTC
TRBJ2-7 . . TRBV7-2 CASSLGGSAYEQYF TGTGCCAGCAGCTTAGGAGGGTCCGCCTACGAGCAGTACTTC
TRBJ2-5 . TRBD1 TRBV19 CASKRDRGRETQYF TGTGCCAGTAAACGGGACAGGGGCCGAGAGACCCAGTACTTC
TRBJ2-1 . TRBD2 TRBV5-1 CASRLAGGPYEQFF TGCGCCAGCAGGTTAGCGGGGGGGCCCTATGAGCAGTTCTTC
TRBJ1-5 . TRBD1 TRBV2 CASSEFGQGAQQPQHF TGTGCCAGCAGTGAATTCGGACAGGGGGCACAGCAGCCCCAGCATTTT
TRBJ1-3 . . TRBV11-2 CASSLDPMGASFSGNTIYF TGTGCCAGCAGCTTAGATCCGATGGGGGCCTCCTTCTCTGGAAACACCATATATTTT
TRBJ2-7 . . TRBV6-5 CASSRTEGYEQYF TGTGCCAGCAGTAGGACAGAAGGCTACGAGCAGTACTTC
TRBJ1-1 . . TRBV23-1 CASSQIARGGTGIDTEAFF TGCGCCAGCAGTCAAATCGCCCGAGGGGGAACAGGGATTGACACTGAAGCTTTCTTT
TRBJ2-7 . TRBD2 TRBV3-1/TRBV3-2 CASSQEAITGTSEPLSYEQYF TGTGCCAGCAGCCAAGAGGCCATCACCGGGACTAGCGAACCACTCTCCTACGAGCAGTACTTC
TRBJ2-7 . . TRBV19 CASSSEAYEQYF TGTGCCAGTAGTTCGGAGGCCTACGAGCAGTACTTC
TRBJ1-1 . TRBD1 TRBV30 CAGGTGPEAFF TGTGCCGGAGGGACAGGCCCTGAAGCTTTCTTT
TRBJ1-6 . . TRBV7-2 CASSFSGLGSPLHF TGTGCCAGCAGCTTTTCAGGGTTGGGTTCACCCCTCCACTTT
TRBJ2-5 . TRBD2 TRBV7-9 CASSLAAGGKETQYF TGTGCCAGCAGCTTAGCGGCGGGGGGGAAAGAGACCCAGTACTTC
TRBJ1-1 once TRBD1 TRBV6-5 CASSTDTGGFEAFF TGTGCCAGCAGTACCGATACAGGGGGCTTTGAAGCTTTCTTT
TRBJ2-1 . TRBD1 TRBV24-1 CATNSGQGFDEQFF TGTGCCACCAATTCGGGACAGGGTTTCGATGAGCAGTTCTTC
TRBJ2-4 . . TRBV7-9 CASSPRGTAKNIQYF TGTGCCAGCAGCCCCCGGGGGACCGCCAAAAACATTCAGTACTTC
TRBJ1-2 . . TRBV5-6 CASSAGAWDGYTF TGTGCCAGCAGCGCAGGGGCTTGGGATGGCTACACCTTC
TRBJ2-6 . . TRBV5-1 CASSLQGPSSGANVLTF TGCGCCAGCAGCTTGCAGGGGCCCAGCTCTGGGGCCAACGTCCTGACTTTC
TRBJ2-7 . TRBD1 TRBV19 CASSSRGPLYEQYF TGTGCCAGTAGTAGCAGGGGGCCTTTATACGAGCAGTACTTC
TRBJ2-2 . TRBD1 TRBV5-1 CASTTGTVNTGELFF TGCGCCAGCACAACCGGGACAGTGAACACCGGGGAGCTGTTTTTT
TRBJ1-5 once . TRBV7-9 CASSLPGREPQHF TGTGCCAGCAGCTTACCTGGGAGGGAGCCCCAGCATTTT
TRBJ1-6 . . TRBV3-1/TRBV3-2 CASSLPGGNSPLHF TGTGCCAGCAGCCTACCGGGGGGGAATTCACCCCTCCACTTT
TRBJ1-5 . . TRBV10-1 CASSEEGVYSNQPQHF TGCGCCAGCAGTGAGGAAGGGGTTTATAGCAATCAGCCCCAGCATTTT
TRBJ1-1 . . TRBV19 CANSPPGVTNTEAFF TGTGCCAATAGCCCTCCGGGGGTCACGAACACTGAAGCTTTCTTT
TRBJ2-6 . . TRBV5-1 CASSSDDSVFSGANVLTF TGCGCCAGCAGCTCCGACGACAGCGTATTCTCTGGGGCCAACGTCCTGACTTTC
TRBJ2-1 . TRBD1 TRBV3-1/TRBV3-2 CASSPGTGPNEQFF TGTGCCAGCAGCCCCGGGACAGGCCCCAATGAGCAGTTCTTC
TRBJ2-7 . . TRBV7-2 CASSLGATVYEQYF TGTGCCAGCAGCTTAGGAGCGACCGTATACGAGCAGTACTTC
TRBJ2-7 . . TRBV19 CASSMQGSSGEQYF TGTGCCAGTAGTATGCAGGGATCCTCGGGCGAGCAGTACTTC
TRBJ2-7 . TRBD1 TRBV9 CASSARTGRNEQYF TGTGCCAGCAGCGCCCGGACAGGGAGGAACGAGCAGTACTTC
TRBJ2-3 many . TRBV18 CASLMGAGTDTQYF TGTGCCAGCCTGATGGGTGCGGGCACAGATACGCAGTATTTT
TRBJ2-3 . . TRBV13 CASSLQDTQYF TGTGCCAGCAGCTTACAAGATACGCAGTATTTT